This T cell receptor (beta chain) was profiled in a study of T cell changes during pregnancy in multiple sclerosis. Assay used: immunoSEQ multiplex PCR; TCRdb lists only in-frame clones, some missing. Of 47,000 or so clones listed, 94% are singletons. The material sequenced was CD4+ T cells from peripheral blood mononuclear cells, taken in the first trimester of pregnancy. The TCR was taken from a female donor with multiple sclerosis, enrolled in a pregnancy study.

The DNA of the CDR3 is TGTGCCAGCAGCTCAAGGACAGGGTTCTACTTC. This encodes CASSSRTGFYF. The chain is built from TRBV21-1 and TRBJ2-7; the listed D gene, TRBD1, was not tested against the DNA. TRBV21-1 is flagged as a pseudogene. CDR3 size: 11 residues.